This T cell receptor beta chain was recovered during a study of shared clonotypes between healthy human individuals. About the research overall: Sampling drew on donors who were two women and three men aged 18 to 49. General study points: Sharing across four donors was highest in naive CD4 (about 5%) and lowest in memory CD8 (0.4%). Non-shared clonotypes showed lower generation probabilities than clonotypes common to all four donors.

This clone has a single count. The antigen remains undetermined. The CDR3 totals 17 residues. From germline, CDR1 is SGHDN and CDR2 FVKESK. V lost 3 bases and J 3 bases, leaving 21 bases between the germline ends. Profiled with immunoSEQ multiplex PCR; TCRdb holds only in-frame clones, not every one. The sample lists fewer than 130,000 clones; roughly 70% were seen once. Sequenced material: memory CD8+ T cells sorted from blood. Described subset: CD45RO+ cells pooled with CCR7-negative TemRA cells. The TCR sequence derives from a young woman in good health. The chain joins TRBV14 to TRBJ2-7; possible D gene TRBD1, 5 bases. The DNA of the CDR3 is TGTGCCAGCAGCCACCCTACGGACCCAGACAGATACTACGAGCAGTACTTC. Translating it yields CASSHPTDPDRYYEQYF.